The 19 T cell receptor beta chains presented below share a single source sample, sequenced in a study of blood T cells in healthy people across ages. PCR was performed a second time for 7 to 11 cycles using a sample-barcoded 5' primer and a J-beta primer mix. TCRdb called the 5' RACE reads again in MiXCR, with one record for every CDR3 protein. The table shows some 700,000 distinct CDR3 sequences, with about 24% occurring only once. The specimen was blood. These receptors all come from a man between 65 and 79 years old in good health.

This clonotype has ten or more counts. V and J are TRBV12-5 and TRBJ2-1; TRBD2 aligns across 7 bases. The length of the CDR3 is 15 residues. The V segment lost 7 bases and the J segment 3 bases; nucleotides outside the gene matches: 9. CDR1 and CDR2 (germline): LGHNT, FRNRAP. This CDR3 reads CASARGGQDYNEQFF. Written as DNA, the CDR3 is TGTGCTAGTGCCCGGGGAGGGCAAGACTACAATGAGCAGTTCTTC.

This chain links TRBV10-1 with TRBJ2-1; D tentatively reads TRBD1 or TRBD2 (6 bases each). The CDR3 consists of 15 residues. The germline V and J ends were trimmed by 3 bases and 5 bases, with 14 bases remaining between them. CDR1 WNHNN and CDR2 SYGVQD come from the germline V gene (reference sequence). The CDR3 coding sequence is TGCGCCAGCAGTGATTGGGGGGCGCGGGACAATGAGCAGTTCTTC. Residues: CASSDWGARDNEQFF.

The V and J genes are TRBV27 and TRBJ1-4; a weak D match, TRBD1 (6 bases). CDR3 length: 14 residues. Germline values: CDR1 MNHEY, CDR2 SMNVEV (reference sequence). V lost 6 bases, J lost 8 bases, and 16 bases lay in between. In DNA, the CDR3 is TGTGCCAGCAGAAATCGAGGGGGACTGGAAAAACTGTTTTTT. Translating it yields CASRNRGGLEKLFF.

The sample holds many counts of this clonotype. The V and J genes are TRBV5-1 and TRBJ2-4; D is perhaps TRBD2 (6 bases). CDR3 length equals 14 residues. V gave up 5 bases and J gave up 1 base, with 10 bases separating them. Germline values: CDR1 SGHRS, CDR2 YFSETQ. CDR3 DNA sequence: TGCGCCAGCAGTCGGGAGTCGGCCAAAAACATTCAGTACTTC. This encodes CASSRESAKNIQYF.

Only a few counts were recorded for this clonotype. The V and J genes are TRBV6-5 and TRBJ1-4; no clear D gene. Germline V lookup: CDR1 MNHEY, CDR2 SVGAGI. CDR3 length equals 14 residues. The V end was cut by 7 bases, the J end by 0 bases, with 9 bases between. The CDR3, as DNA: TGTGCCAGCACCCGACACGCAACTAATGAAAAACTGTTTTTT. This sequence encodes CASTRHATNEKLFF.

This clonotype was seen a handful of times. Here the CDR3 DNA reads TGTGCCAGTACCGCGATGTCAGGGCACGGATATACGCAGTATTTT. Its translation: CASTAMSGHGYTQYF. V usage is TRBV19 and J usage is TRBJ2-3, with a possible D match to TRBD1 (5 bases). Trimming left V 7 bases short and J 7 bases short, with 21 bases between. Germline V gives CDR1 LNHDA, CDR2 SQIVND (reference sequence). This CDR3 spans 15 amino acids.

This clonotype was detected a few times. The chain has TRBV7-2 and TRBJ2-1, with D perhaps being TRBD1 or TRBD2 (5 bases each). Looked up from germline, CDR1 is SGHTA and CDR2 is FQGNSA. Trimming pared 1 base from V and 5 bases from J, leaving 9 bases between. The CDR3 runs to 14 residues. In nucleotides, the CDR3 is TGTGCCAGCAGCTTAGAGGGGAGCCACAATGAGCAGTTCTTC. Amino acid sequence: CASSLEGSHNEQFF.

DNA of the CDR3: TGCAGTGCTAGACCCTCGGGGGTTGATGGCTACACCTTC. This translates into CSARPSGVDGYTF. The rearrangement joins TRBV20-1 to TRBJ1-2; D may be TRBD1 (5 bases). CDR1 DFQATT and CDR2 SNEGSKA come from the germline V gene (reference sequence). The V end was cut by 2 bases, the J end by 6 bases, with 13 bases between. The CDR3 is 13 residues long.

This chain links TRBV10-3 with TRBJ1-1, with 9 nucleotides matching TRBD1. This CDR3 is 14 amino acids long. V lost 6 bases and J lost 2; bases outside the gene matches: 4. Germline V gene lookup returns CDR1 ENHRY and CDR2 SYGVKD. The CDR3 sequence: CAIRDRGGNTEAFF. The CDR3 nucleotides read TGTGCCATCAGGGACAGGGGAGGCAACACTGAAGCTTTCTTT.

This clonotype was seen only a few times. This sequence joins TRBV15 and TRBJ1-2; the match to TRBD1 covers 10 bases. The V gene end was trimmed by 5 bases and the J gene end by 7 bases; junction bases not matched to a gene: 10. This CDR3 has 15 residues. CDR1 and CDR2 (germline): LNHNV, YYDKDF (reference sequence). DNA of the CDR3: TGTGCCACCAGCGGAGGAGACAGGGGGCTCATTGGCTACACCTTC. Protein product: CATSGGDRGLIGYTF.

This clonotype showed up just a few times. The J gene is TRBJ2-7, the V gene TRBV5-1; TRBD1 matches 8 bases. V lost 3 bases, J lost 0 bases, and 5 bases stayed unmatched. Germline CDR1 and CDR2: SGHRS and YFSETQ. The CDR3 contains 15 residues. In nucleotides, the CDR3 is TGCGCCAGCAGCTCCAGGGGGCCCAGCTCCTACGAGCAGTACTTC. Protein product: CASSSRGPSSYEQYF.

The chain uses TRBV7-2 and TRBJ2-7; D possibly corresponds to TRBD2 (6 bases). The CDR3 is 15 residues long. The V gene's germline CDR1 is SGHTA and CDR2 FQGNSA. The germline V and J ends were trimmed by 1 base and 4 bases, with 14 bases remaining between them. The DNA for the CDR3 is TGTGCCAGCAGCTTAGTTAGCGGTAGTACTTACGAGCAGTACGTC. It codes for CASSLVSGSTYEQYV.

This clonotype was detected ten times or more. The V call is TRBV7-6, the J call TRBJ2-5; no clear D gene. The CDR3 sequence is 12 residues long. CDR1 and CDR2 (germline): SGHVS, FNYEAQ. The V and J ends lost 2 bases and 2 bases respectively, with 3 bases between them. The CDR3 spells CASSLLQETQYF. The CDR3 DNA sequence: TGTGCCAGCAGCTTACTTCAAGAGACCCAGTACTTC.

The chain recombines TRBV9 with TRBJ1-2; the D is unclear. The CDR3 runs to 14 residues. Germline CDR1 reads SGDLS; CDR2 reads YYNGEE. V was shortened by 4 bases and J by 8 bases, with 18 bases between the two germline ends. The CDR3 sequence is CASSPRTAFGGYTF. The CDR3, as DNA: TGTGCCAGCAGCCCCCGGACGGCCTTCGGGGGCTACACCTTC.

This clonotype was observed a handful of times. The gene calls are TRBV5-1 and TRBJ1-2; D remains unclear. V was pared by 4 bases and J by 0 bases, with 7 bases between. Germline CDR1 is SGHRS and CDR2 is YFSETQ. The CDR3 extends over 13 amino acids. The CDR3: CASSTTANYGYTF. CDR3 nucleotides: TGCGCCAGCAGCACTACAGCTAACTATGGCTACACCTTC.

The chain has TRBV2 and TRBJ1-6; D gene uncertain. CDR3 size: 13 residues. With 0 bases removed from V and 7 bases from J, the gap between germline ends came to 4 bases. Germline loops: CDR1 SNHLY, CDR2 FYNNEI. CDR3 loop: CASSEAGNSPLHF. The CDR3 DNA follows: TGTGCCAGCAGTGAAGCTGGAAATTCACCCCTCCACTTT.

Worth noting for this clonotype: One junction end disagrees with the germline gene, perhaps due to a read error. This chain joins TRBV6-6 and TRBJ2-1, with 9 bases fitting TRBD2. The length of the CDR3 is 16 residues. CDR1 MNHNY and CDR2 SVGAGI come from the germline V gene (reference sequence). CDR3 nucleotides: TGTGCCTGCAGTTCCTTTAGCGGGAGTGCCTACAATGAGCAGTTCTTC. Translated, it gives CACSSFSGSAYNEQFF.

The gene calls are TRBV3-1 and TRBJ2-7, with TRBD1 matching 7 bases. V shed 4 bases and J 4 bases; nucleotides not matched to a gene: 7. CDR3 length equals 14 residues. Per germline, CDR1 LGHDT and CDR2 YNNKEL (reference sequence). The CDR3 DNA is TGTGCCAGCAGCCTTCCGGGACAGAAATACGAGCAGTACTTC. It yields the protein CASSLPGQKYEQYF.

The genes are TRBV7-8 and TRBJ2-1; 9 bases are a match to TRBD1. Germline assignment: CDR1 SGHVS and CDR2 FQNEAQ. The V gene end was trimmed by 0 bases and the J gene end by 6 bases; junction bases not matched to a gene: 6. The CDR3 consists of 16 residues. CDR3 bases: TGTGCCAGCAGCTTAGCTGCCGGGACAGGGCTCAATGAGCAGTTCTTC. Translation: CASSLAAGTGLNEQFF.